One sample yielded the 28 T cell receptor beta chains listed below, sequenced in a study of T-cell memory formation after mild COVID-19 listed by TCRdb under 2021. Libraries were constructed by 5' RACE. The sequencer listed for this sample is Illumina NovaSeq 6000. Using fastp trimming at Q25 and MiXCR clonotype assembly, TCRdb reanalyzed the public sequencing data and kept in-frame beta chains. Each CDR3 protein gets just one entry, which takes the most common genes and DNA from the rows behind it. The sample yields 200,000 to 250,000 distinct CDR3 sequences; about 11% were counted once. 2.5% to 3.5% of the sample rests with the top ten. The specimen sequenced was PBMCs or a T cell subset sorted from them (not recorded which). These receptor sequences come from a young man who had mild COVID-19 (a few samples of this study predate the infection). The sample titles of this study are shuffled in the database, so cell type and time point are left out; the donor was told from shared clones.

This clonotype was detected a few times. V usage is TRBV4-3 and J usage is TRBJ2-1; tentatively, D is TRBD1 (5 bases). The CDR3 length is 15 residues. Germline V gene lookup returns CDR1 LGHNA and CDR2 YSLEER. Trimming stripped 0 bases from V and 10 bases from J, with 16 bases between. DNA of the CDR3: TGCGCCAGCAGCCAAGAGGGTGTGGGGCTGGGGGAGCAGTTCTTC. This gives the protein CASSQEGVGLGEQFF.

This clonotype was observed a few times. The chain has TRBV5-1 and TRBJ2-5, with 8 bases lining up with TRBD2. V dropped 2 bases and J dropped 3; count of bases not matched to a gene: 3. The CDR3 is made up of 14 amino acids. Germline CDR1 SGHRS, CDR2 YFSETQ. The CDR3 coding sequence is TGCGCCAGCAGCTTCGATAGCGGGGAAGAGACCCAGTACTTC. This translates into CASSFDSGEETQYF.

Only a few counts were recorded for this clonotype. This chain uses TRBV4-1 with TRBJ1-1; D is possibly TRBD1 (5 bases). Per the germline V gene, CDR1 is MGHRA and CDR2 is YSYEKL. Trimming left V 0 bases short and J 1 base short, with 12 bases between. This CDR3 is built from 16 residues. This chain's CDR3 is CASSQDLGTGNTEAFF. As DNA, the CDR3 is TGCGCCAGCAGCCAAGATCTCGGGACGGGGAACACTGAAGCTTTCTTT.

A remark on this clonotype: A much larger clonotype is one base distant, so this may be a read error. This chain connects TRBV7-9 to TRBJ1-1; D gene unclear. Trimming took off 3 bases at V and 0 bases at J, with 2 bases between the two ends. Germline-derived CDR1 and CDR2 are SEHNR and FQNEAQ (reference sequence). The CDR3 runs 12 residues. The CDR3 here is CASSFVNTEAFF. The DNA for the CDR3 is TGTGCCAGCAGCTTTGTGAACACTGAAGCTTTCTTT.

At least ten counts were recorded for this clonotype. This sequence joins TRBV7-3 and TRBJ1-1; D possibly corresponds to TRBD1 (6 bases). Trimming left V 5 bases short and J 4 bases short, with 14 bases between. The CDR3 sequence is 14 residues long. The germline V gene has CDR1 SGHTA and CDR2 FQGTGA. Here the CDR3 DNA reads TGTGCCAGCAGCCTACAGGGACACAGCACTGAAGCTTTCTTT. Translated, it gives CASSLQGHSTEAFF. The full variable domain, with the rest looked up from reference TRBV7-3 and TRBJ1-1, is GAGVSQTPSNKVTEKGKYVELRCDPISGHTALYWYRQSLGQGPEFLIYFQGTGAADDSGLPNDRFFAVRPEGSVSTLKIQRTERGDSAVYLCASSLQGHSTEAFFGQGTRLTVV.

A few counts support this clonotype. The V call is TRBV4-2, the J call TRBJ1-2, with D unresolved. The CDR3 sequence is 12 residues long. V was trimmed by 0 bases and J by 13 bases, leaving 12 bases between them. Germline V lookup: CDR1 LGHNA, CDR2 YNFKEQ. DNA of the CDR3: TGTGCCAGCAGCCAAGATACGGAGAGGTGCACCTTC. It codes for CASSQDTERCTF.

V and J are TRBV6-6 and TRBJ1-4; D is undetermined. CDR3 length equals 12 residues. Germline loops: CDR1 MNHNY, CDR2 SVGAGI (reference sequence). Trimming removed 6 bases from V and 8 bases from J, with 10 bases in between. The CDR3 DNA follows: TGTGCCAGCAGCCGAGATTGGGAAAAACTGTTTTTT. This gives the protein CASSRDWEKLFF.

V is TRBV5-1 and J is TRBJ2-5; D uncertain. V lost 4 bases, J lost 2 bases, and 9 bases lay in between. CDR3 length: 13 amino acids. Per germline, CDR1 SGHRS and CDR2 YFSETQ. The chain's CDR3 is CASSRWGQETQYF. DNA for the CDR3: TGCGCCAGCAGCCGGTGGGGACAAGAGACCCAGTACTTC.

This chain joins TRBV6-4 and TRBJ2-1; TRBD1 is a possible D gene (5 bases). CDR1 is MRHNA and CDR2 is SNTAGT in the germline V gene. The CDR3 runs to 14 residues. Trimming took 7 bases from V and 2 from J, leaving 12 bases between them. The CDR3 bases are TGTGCCAGCACAAGGCAGGGCACCTACAATGAGCAGTTCTTC. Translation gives CASTRQGTYNEQFF.

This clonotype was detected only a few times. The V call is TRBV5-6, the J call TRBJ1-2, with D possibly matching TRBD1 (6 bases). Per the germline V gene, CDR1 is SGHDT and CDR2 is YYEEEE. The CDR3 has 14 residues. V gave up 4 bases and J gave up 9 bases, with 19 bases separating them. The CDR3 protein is CASSTPDRPLSYTF. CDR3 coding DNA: TGTGCCAGCAGCACCCCCGACAGGCCCTTGAGCTACACCTTC.

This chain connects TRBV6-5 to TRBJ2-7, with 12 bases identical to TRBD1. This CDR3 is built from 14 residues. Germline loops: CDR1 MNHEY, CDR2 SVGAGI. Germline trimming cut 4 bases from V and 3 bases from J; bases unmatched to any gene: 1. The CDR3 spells CASSWDRGLYEQYF. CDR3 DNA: TGTGCCAGCAGTTGGGACAGGGGGCTCTACGAGCAGTACTTC.

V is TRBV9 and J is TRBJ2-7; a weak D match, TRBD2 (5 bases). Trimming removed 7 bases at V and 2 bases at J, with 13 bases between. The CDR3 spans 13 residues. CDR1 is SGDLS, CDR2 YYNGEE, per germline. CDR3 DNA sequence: TGTGCCAGCTCCCGGACGGGGACCTACGAGCAGTACTTC. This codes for CASSRTGTYEQYF.

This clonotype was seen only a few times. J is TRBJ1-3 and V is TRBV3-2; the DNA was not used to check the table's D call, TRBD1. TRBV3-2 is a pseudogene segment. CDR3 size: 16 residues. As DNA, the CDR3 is TGTGCCAGCAGCCAAACTAACAGGGGGCCGGGAAACACCATATATTTT. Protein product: CASSQTNRGPGNTIYF.

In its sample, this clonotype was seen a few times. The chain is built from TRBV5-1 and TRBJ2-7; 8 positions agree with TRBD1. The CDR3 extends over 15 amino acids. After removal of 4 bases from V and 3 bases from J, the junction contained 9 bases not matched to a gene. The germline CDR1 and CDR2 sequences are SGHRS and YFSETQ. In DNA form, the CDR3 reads TGCGCCAGCAGCGTCGGGACAGGTCCATTCTACGAGCAGTACGTC. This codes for CASSVGTGPFYEQYV.

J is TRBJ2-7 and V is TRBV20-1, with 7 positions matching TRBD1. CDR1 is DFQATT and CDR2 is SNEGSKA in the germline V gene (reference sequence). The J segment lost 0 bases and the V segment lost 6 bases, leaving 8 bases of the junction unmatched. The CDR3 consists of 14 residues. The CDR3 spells CSAQGTASSYEQYF. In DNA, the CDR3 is TGCAGTGCCCAGGGGACAGCAAGCTCCTACGAGCAGTACTTC.

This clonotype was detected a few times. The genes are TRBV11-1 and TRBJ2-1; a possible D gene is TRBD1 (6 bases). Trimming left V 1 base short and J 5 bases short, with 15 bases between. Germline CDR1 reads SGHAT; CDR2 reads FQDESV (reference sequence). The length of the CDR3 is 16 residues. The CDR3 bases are TGTGCCAGCAGCTTAGAGGACAGTCGTACGGACAATGAGCAGTTCTTC. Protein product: CASSLEDSRTDNEQFF. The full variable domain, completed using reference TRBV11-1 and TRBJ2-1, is EAEVAQSPRYKITEKSQAVAFWCDPISGHATLYWYRQILGQGPELLVQFQDESVVDDSQLPKDRFSAERLKGVDSTLKIQPAELGDSAMYLCASSLEDSRTDNEQFFGPGTRLTVL.

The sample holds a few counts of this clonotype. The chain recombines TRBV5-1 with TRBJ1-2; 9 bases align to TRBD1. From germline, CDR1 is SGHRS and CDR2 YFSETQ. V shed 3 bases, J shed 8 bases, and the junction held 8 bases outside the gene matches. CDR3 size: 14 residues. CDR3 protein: CASSSGTGLSGYTF. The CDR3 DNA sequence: TGCGCCAGCAGCTCCGGGACAGGGTTGTCCGGCTACACCTTC.

Here the CDR3 reads CASSPHEPTSLYGYTF. For the CDR3, the DNA is TGTGCCAGCAGCCCGCACGAACCAACCTCTCTCTATGGCTACACCTTC. The chain carries TRBV7-9 and TRBJ1-2, with unresolved D. The V end was cut by 5 bases, the J end by 4 bases, with 20 bases between. The CDR3 runs 16 residues. Germline CDR1 and CDR2: SEHNR and FQNEAQ (reference sequence).

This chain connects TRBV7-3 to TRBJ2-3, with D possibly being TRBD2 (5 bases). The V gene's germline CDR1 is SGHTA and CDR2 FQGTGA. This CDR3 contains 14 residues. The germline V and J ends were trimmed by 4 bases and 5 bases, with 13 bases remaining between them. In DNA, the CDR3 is TGTGCCAGCAGCTCGTGGCTAGCCGGAGATACGCAGTATTTT. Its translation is CASSSWLAGDTQYF. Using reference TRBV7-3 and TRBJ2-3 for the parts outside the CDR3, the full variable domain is GAGVSQTPSNKVTEKGKYVELRCDPISGHTALYWYRQSLGQGPEFLIYFQGTGAADDSGLPNDRFFAVRPEGSVSTLKIQRTERGDSAVYLCASSSWLAGDTQYFGPGTRLTVL.

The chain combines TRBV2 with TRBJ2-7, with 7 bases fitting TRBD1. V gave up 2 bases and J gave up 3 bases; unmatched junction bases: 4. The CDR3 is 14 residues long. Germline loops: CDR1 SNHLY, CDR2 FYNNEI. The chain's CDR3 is CASSEQGVLYEQYF. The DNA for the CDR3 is TGTGCCAGCAGTGAACAGGGGGTTCTCTACGAGCAGTACTTC.

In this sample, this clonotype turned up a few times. The CDR3 DNA reads as TGTGCCAGCAGTACAGACAGGGCCTATGGCTACACCTTC. This encodes CASSTDRAYGYTF. The chain is built from TRBV12-3 or TRBV12-4 and TRBJ1-2; TRBD1 matches at 7 bases. After removal of 5 bases from V and 4 bases from J, the junction contained 4 bases not matched to a gene. The CDR3 is made up of 13 amino acids.

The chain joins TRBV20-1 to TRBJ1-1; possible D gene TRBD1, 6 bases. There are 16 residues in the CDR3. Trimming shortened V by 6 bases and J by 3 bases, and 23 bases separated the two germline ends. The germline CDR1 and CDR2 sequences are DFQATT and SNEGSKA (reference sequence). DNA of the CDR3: TGCAGTGCCCCCGACCCCCGGGGGCTAGGACACACTGAAGCTTTCTTT. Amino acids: CSAPDPRGLGHTEAFF.

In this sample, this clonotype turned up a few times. The CDR3 is CAWTFAGADTQYF. The DNA of the CDR3 is TGTGCCTGGACCTTTGCAGGGGCAGATACGCAGTATTTT. The chain carries TRBV30 and TRBJ2-3; the D gene is possibly TRBD1 (6 bases). Looked up from germline, CDR1 is GTSNPN and CDR2 is SVGIG (reference sequence). This CDR3 has 13 residues. V was pared by 4 bases and J by 4 bases, with 12 bases between. Full variable domain (remainder filled in from reference TRBV30 and TRBJ2-3): SQTIHQWPATLVQPVGSPLSLECTVEGTSNPNLYWYRQAAGRGLQLLFYSVGIGQISSEVPQNLSASRPQDRQFILSSKKLLLSDSGFYLCAWTFAGADTQYFGPGTRLTVL.

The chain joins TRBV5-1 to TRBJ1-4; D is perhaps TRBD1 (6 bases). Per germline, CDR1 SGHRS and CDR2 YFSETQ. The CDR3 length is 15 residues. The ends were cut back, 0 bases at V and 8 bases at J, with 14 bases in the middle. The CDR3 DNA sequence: TGCGCCAGCAGCTTGGAGGGCCGGGGGCAAGAAAAACTGTTTTTT. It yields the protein CASSLEGRGQEKLFF.

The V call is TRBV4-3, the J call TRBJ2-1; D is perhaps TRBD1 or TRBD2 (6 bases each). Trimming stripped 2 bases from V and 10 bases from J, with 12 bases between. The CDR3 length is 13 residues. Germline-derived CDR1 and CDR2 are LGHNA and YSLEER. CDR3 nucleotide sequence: TGCGCCAGCAGCCAAAAAGGAGGGGGAGAGCAGTTCTTC. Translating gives CASSQKGGGEQFF.

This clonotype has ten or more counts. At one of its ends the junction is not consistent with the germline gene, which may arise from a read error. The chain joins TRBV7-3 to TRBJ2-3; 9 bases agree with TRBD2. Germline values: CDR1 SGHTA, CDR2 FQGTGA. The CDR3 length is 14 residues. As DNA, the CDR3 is TGTGCCAGCAGCTTAGAGACTAGCGGTACCCGACAGAATTTT. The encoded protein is CASSLETSGTRQNF. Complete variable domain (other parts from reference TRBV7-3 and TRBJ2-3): GAGVSQTPSNKVTEKGKYVELRCDPISGHTALYWYRQSLGQGPEFLIYFQGTGAADDSGLPNDRFFAVRPEGSVSTLKIQRTERGDSAVYLCASSLETSGTRQNFGPGTRLTVL.

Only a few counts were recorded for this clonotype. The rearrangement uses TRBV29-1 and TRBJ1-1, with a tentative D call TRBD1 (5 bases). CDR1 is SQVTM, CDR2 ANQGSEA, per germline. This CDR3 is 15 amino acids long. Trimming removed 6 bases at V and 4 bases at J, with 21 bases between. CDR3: CSVRGGDGTGTEAFF. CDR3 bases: TGCAGCGTACGAGGCGGGGACGGTACGGGCACTGAAGCTTTCTTT.

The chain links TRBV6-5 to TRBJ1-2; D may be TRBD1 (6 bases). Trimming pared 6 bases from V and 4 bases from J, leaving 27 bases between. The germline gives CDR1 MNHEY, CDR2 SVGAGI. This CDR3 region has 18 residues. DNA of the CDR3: TGTGCCAGCAGCACCTCTCAAAGCAGGGGACGGTGGACCTATGGCTACACCTTC. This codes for CASSTSQSRGRWTYGYTF.